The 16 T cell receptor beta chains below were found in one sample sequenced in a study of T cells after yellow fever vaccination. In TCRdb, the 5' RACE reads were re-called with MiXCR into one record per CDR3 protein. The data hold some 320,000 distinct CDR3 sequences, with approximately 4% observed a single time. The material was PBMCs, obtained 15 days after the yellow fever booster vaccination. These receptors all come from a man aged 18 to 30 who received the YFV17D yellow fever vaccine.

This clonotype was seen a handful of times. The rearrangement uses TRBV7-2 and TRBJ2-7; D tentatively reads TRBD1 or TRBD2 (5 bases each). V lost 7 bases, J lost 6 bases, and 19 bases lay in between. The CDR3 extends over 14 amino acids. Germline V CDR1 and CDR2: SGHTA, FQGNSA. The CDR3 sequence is CASTSTGHGGEQYF. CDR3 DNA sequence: TGTGCCAGCACCTCGACGGGGCATGGAGGCGAGCAGTACTTC. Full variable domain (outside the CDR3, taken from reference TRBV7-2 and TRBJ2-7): GAGVSQSPSNKVTEKGKDVELRCDPISGHTALYWYRQSLGQGLEFLIYFQGNSAPDKSGLPSDRFSAERTGGSVSTLTIQRTQQEDSAVYLCASTSTGHGGEQYFGPGTRLTVT.

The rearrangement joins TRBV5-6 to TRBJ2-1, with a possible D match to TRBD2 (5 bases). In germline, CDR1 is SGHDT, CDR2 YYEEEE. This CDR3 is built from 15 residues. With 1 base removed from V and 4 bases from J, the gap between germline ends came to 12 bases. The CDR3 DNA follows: TGTGCCAGCAGCTTGAGTAGCGCTCCATACAATGAGCAGTTCTTC. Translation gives CASSLSSAPYNEQFF.

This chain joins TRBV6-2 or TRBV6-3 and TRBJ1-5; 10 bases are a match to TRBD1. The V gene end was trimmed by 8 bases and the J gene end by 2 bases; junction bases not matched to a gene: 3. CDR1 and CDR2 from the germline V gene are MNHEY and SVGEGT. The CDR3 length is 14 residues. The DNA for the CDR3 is TGTGCCAGCCTAGGACAGGGGGGCAATCAGCCCCAGCATTTT. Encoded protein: CASLGQGGNQPQHF.

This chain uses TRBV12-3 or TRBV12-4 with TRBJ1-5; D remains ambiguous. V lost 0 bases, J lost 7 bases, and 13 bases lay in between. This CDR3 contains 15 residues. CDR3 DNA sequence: TGTGCCAGCAGTTTAGCAAACCGACCCCAACAGCCCCAGCATTTT. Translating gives CASSLANRPQQPQHF.

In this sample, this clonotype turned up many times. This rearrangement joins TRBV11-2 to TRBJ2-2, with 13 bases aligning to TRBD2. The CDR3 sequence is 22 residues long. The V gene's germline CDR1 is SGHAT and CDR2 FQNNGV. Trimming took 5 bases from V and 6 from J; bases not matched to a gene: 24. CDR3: CASSPRQTRTSGGRGFAGELFF. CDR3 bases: TGTGCCAGCAGCCCCCGACAAACTCGGACTAGCGGGGGCCGAGGGTTCGCCGGGGAGCTGTTTTTT.

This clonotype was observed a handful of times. The CDR3 DNA is TGTGCCACCAGTGCCACAGGGAGAGGGGACAATGAGCAGTTCTTC. Amino acids: CATSATGRGDNEQFF. The genes are TRBV24-1 and TRBJ2-1; perhaps TRBD1 as D (6 bases). Germline values: CDR1 KGHDR, CDR2 SFDVKD. The V and J ends lost 5 bases and 5 bases respectively, with 15 bases between them. CDR3 size: 15 residues.

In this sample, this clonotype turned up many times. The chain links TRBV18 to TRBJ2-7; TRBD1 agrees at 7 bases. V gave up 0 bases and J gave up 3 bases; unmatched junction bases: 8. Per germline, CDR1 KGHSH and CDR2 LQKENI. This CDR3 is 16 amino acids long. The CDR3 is CASSPPGTGVLYEQYF. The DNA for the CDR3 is TGTGCCAGCTCACCACCGGGTACAGGGGTCCTCTACGAGCAGTACTTC.

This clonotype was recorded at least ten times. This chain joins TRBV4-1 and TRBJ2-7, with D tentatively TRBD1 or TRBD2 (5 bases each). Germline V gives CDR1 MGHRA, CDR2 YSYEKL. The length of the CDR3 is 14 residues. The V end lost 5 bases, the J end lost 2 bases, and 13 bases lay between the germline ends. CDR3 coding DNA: TGCGCCAGCAGCTTGGGGACGGGAACCTACGAGCAGTACGTC. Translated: CASSLGTGTYEQYV.

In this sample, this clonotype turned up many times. The CDR3 region is CASSFTGYNSPLHF. CDR3 nucleotide sequence: TGTGCCAGCAGCTTCACAGGGTATAATTCACCCCTCCACTTT. The chain employs TRBV7-8 and TRBJ1-6, with a tentative D call TRBD1 (6 bases). CDR1 is SGHVS, CDR2 FQNEAQ, per germline. This CDR3 has 14 amino acids. Trimming took off 3 bases at V and 4 bases at J, with 7 bases between the two ends.

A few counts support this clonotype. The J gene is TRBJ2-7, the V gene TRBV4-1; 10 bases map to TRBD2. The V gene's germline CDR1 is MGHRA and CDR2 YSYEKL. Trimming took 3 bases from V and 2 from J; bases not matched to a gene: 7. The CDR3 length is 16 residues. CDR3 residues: CASSQLAGGPTYEQYF. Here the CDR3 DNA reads TGCGCCAGCAGCCAGTTAGCGGGGGGTCCGACCTACGAGCAGTACTTC.

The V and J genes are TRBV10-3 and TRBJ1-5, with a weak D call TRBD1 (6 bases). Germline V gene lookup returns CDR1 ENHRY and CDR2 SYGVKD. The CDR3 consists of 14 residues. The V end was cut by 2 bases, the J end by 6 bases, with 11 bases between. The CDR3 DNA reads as TGTGCCATCAGTGAGGCACAGGGAGGTCAGCCCCAGCATTTT. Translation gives CAISEAQGGQPQHF.

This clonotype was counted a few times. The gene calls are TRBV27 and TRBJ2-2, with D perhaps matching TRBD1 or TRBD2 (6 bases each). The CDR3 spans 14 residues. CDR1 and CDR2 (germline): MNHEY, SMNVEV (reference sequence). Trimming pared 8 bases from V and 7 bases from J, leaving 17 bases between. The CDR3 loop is CASAPSGANGELFF. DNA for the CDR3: TGTGCCAGCGCCCCTTCGGGGGCGAACGGGGAGCTGTTTTTT.

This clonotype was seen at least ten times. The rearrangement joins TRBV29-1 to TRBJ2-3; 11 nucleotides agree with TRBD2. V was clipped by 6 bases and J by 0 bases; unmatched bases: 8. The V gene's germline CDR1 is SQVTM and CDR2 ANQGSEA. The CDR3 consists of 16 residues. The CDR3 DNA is TGCAGCGTCGGAGTCGGGACTAGCGGAAGCACAGATACGCAGTATTTT. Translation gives CSVGVGTSGSTDTQYF.

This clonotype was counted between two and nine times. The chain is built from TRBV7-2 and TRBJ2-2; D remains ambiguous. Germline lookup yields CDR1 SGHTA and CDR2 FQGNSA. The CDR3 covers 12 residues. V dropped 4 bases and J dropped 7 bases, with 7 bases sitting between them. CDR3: CASSSYYGELFF. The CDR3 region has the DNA TGTGCCAGCAGCTCTTATTACGGGGAGCTGTTTTTT.

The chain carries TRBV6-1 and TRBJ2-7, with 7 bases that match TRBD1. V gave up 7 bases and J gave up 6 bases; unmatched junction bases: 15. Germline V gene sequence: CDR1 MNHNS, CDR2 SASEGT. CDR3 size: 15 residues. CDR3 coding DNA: TGTGCCAGCAACTTCGGAGACAGGGAAAAGGGCGAGCAGTACTTC. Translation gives CASNFGDREKGEQYF.

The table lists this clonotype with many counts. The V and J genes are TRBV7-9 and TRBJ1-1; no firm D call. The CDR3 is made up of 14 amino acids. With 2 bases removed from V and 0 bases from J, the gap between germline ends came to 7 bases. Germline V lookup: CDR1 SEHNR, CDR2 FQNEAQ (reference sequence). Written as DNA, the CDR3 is TGTGCCAGCAGCTTATCACGGATGAACACTGAAGCTTTCTTT. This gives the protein CASSLSRMNTEAFF.